Included here is one TCR beta chain sequence, with context. The data originate from a study of blood T cells in healthy people across ages. Germline CDR1 ENHRY, CDR2 SYGVKD. CDR3 size: 14 residues. PCR was performed a second time for about 7 to 11 cycles using a sample-barcoded 5' primer and a J-beta primer mix. One entry per CDR3 protein results from TCRdb running MiXCR on the 5' RACE reads. The sample shows under 1,100,000 distinct CDR3 sequences, around 25% of them seen only once. The same sample was also studied in work on T cells of mothers and their children.

What was sequenced was blood. The rearrangement links TRBV10-3 to TRBJ2-5; possibly TRBD2 for D (6 bases). The assigned J gene may be wrong: the sequence end matches TRBJ2-7 better. The sequence was collected from a girl aged 2-9 years in good health. Written as DNA, the CDR3 is TGTGCCATCATGGCGGGGTTTCTAACTTACGAGCAGTACTTC. Encoded protein: CAIMAGFLTYEQYF.